Listed below are T cell receptor beta chains from one sample, sequenced in a study of CD8 T cells in Susac syndrome. TCRdb recomputed calls from the immunoSEQ multiplex PCR reads with MiXCR, one row per CDR3 protein. The sample consists of 200,000 to 300,000 distinct CDR3 sequences, 90% to 97% of them appearing once. Sample: CD4+ T cells from PBMCs. The receptors derive from a human donor with Susac syndrome. Each CDR3 is given with its conserved first and last residue. Fields, in order: J gene, clone size, V gene, D gene, CDR3 protein, CDR3 DNA. A D gene is named only where the DNA matches it firmly. The size field is filled for only some rows; it gives once, few, many or a size class.

j_call: TRBJ1-2
clone_size: .
v_call: TRBV20-1
d_call: .
cdr3_aa: CSASTANYGYTF
cdr3_nt: TGCAGTGCTTCGACAGCAAACTATGGCTACACCTTC

j_call: TRBJ1-1
clone_size: .
v_call: TRBV2
d_call: TRBD1
cdr3_aa: CASSVGQQGTGAFF
cdr3_nt: TGTGCCAGCAGTGTGGGACAACAGGGGACGGGAGCTTTCTTT

j_call: TRBJ2-7
clone_size: .
v_call: TRBV6-2/TRBV6-3
d_call: .
cdr3_aa: CASSYYEQYF
cdr3_nt: TGTGCCAGCAGTTACTACGAGCAGTACTTC

j_call: TRBJ2-7
clone_size: .
v_call: TRBV5-4
d_call: TRBD2
cdr3_aa: CASSLGLAGDSNEQYF
cdr3_nt: TGTGCCAGCAGCTTGGGACTAGCGGGAGATAGCAACGAGCAGTACTTC

j_call: TRBJ1-5
clone_size: .
v_call: TRBV3-1
d_call: TRBD1
cdr3_aa: CASSQDRSWTGVNQPQHF
cdr3_nt: TGTGCCAGCAGCCAAGATCGATCGTGGACAGGGGTAAATCAGCCCCAGCATTTT

j_call: TRBJ1-1
clone_size: few
v_call: TRBV7-2
d_call: .
cdr3_aa: CASSLWENTEAFF
cdr3_nt: TGTGCCAGCAGCTTATGGGAGAACACTGAAGCTTTCTTT

j_call: TRBJ2-3
clone_size: .
v_call: TRBV29-1
d_call: TRBD1
cdr3_aa: CSVPGGGGTDTQYF
cdr3_nt: TGCAGCGTTCCAGGGGGCGGAGGGACAGATACGCAGTATTTT

j_call: TRBJ2-3
clone_size: .
v_call: TRBV20-1
d_call: TRBD2
cdr3_aa: CSAPLAKTSASPQYF
cdr3_nt: TGCAGTGCCCCGTTAGCTAAGACTAGCGCTTCCCCGCAGTATTTT

j_call: TRBJ2-5
clone_size: .
v_call: TRBV9
d_call: .
cdr3_aa: CASSVGGREETQYF
cdr3_nt: TGTGCCAGCAGCGTAGGGGGAAGAGAAGAGACCCAGTACTTC

j_call: TRBJ2-1
clone_size: .
v_call: TRBV20-1
d_call: .
cdr3_aa: CSARGDEQFF
cdr3_nt: TGCAGTGCTAGGGGCGATGAGCAGTTCTTC

j_call: TRBJ1-2
clone_size: once
v_call: TRBV6-5
d_call: TRBD1
cdr3_aa: CASRSQGARGYGYTF
cdr3_nt: TGTGCCAGCAGATCACAGGGGGCGCGGGGCTATGGCTACACCTTC

j_call: TRBJ2-7
clone_size: once
v_call: TRBV24-1
d_call: TRBD1
cdr3_aa: CATSDSRDRAYEQYF
cdr3_nt: TGTGCCACCAGTGATTCCCGGGACAGGGCATACGAGCAGTACTTC

j_call: TRBJ1-1
clone_size: .
v_call: TRBV3-1
d_call: TRBD1
cdr3_aa: CASSSPGQGEFMNTEAFF
cdr3_nt: TGTGCCAGCAGCTCACCGGGACAGGGAGAATTCATGAACACTGAAGCTTTCTTT

j_call: TRBJ1-2
clone_size: .
v_call: TRBV20-1
d_call: .
cdr3_aa: CSARDPRQGEYGYTF
cdr3_nt: TGCAGTGCTAGAGATCCCCGGCAGGGAGAGTATGGCTACACCTTC

j_call: TRBJ2-3
clone_size: .
v_call: TRBV7-2
d_call: TRBD2
cdr3_aa: CASSGGLAVGTYTQYF
cdr3_nt: TGTGCCAGCAGCGGAGGGCTAGCGGTAGGCACTTATACGCAGTATTTT

j_call: TRBJ1-4
clone_size: .
v_call: TRBV5-1
d_call: .
cdr3_aa: CASTDQPNEKLFF
cdr3_nt: TGCGCCAGCACGGATCAACCGAATGAAAAACTGTTTTTT

j_call: TRBJ2-1
clone_size: .
v_call: TRBV9
d_call: TRBD2
cdr3_aa: CASSPRTTSGRISYNEQFF
cdr3_nt: TGTGCCAGCAGCCCCAGAACCACTAGCGGGAGGATTTCCTACAATGAGCAGTTCTTC